The rows below give T cell receptor beta chains drawn from one sample of a study of cytomegalovirus exposure and HLA in healthy donors. Sequenced by immunoSEQ multiplex PCR; TCRdb stores in-frame clones only, minus some. In the table there are 110,000 to 150,000 clones, 80% to 90% of which are singletons. The sequencing input was PBMCs. The receptor set was obtained from a boy between 2 and 15 years old in good health and CMV-seronegative. Each CDR3 is given without its conserved first and last residue.

cdr3_aa: ASRRAGNYGYT
v_call: TRBV6-1

cdr3_aa: ASSSGLAGGLAYNEQF
v_call: TRBV5-1

cdr3_aa: ASSPGGGDLYNEQF
v_call: TRBV7-9

cdr3_aa: ASSPPGGLIGGELF
v_call: TRBV28

cdr3_aa: ASSQPRIAGGSYEQY
v_call: TRBV7-2

cdr3_aa: SVAESGRPPHEQF
v_call: TRBV29-1

cdr3_aa: ASSLDLGTGFFAETTGELF
v_call: TRBV4-3

cdr3_aa: ASSQVALGRNVGELF
v_call: TRBV4-1

cdr3_aa: ASSLREGVHPDTDTQY
v_call: TRBV5-1

cdr3_aa: ASSPLYGGFMNTEAF
v_call: TRBV18

cdr3_aa: ASSLEWGLFGDSSGANVLT
v_call: TRBV5-1

cdr3_aa: ASSQVNFRRGYKETQY
v_call: TRBV14

cdr3_aa: ASSRGGLDGNTIY
v_call: TRBV6-5

cdr3_aa: ASSYSSSMRLSTDTQY
v_call: TRBV7-9

cdr3_aa: ASSSRRDSPYGYT
v_call: TRBV13

cdr3_aa: ASSLSQGFTDEKLF
v_call: TRBV5-5

cdr3_aa: ASSFGWTAWVDTQY
v_call: TRBV5-1

cdr3_aa: ASSYFGESSGNTIY
v_call: TRBV6-6

cdr3_aa: SSSLIRRREKLF
v_call: TRBV7-3

cdr3_aa: ASSYASGRQETQY
v_call: TRBV27

cdr3_aa: ASSLSTRDRVDGYT
v_call: TRBV28

cdr3_aa: ASSLGLAGVNEQF
v_call: TRBV6-5

cdr3_aa: ASSEARGSSYNSPLH
v_call: TRBV6-1

cdr3_aa: ASSQVGGQSGANVLT
v_call: TRBV4-1

cdr3_aa: ASSLGVFGGYNSPLH
v_call: TRBV7-3

cdr3_aa: ASSGGQGQNYEQY
v_call: TRBV2

cdr3_aa: ASSQDRGVTGEQY
v_call: TRBV4-1

cdr3_aa: ASGSGRGAYEQY
v_call: TRBV19

cdr3_aa: ASIKTPGQNTEAF
v_call: TRBV5-4

cdr3_aa: ASSVGLAELYEQY
v_call: TRBV9

cdr3_aa: AIRGAANTGELF
v_call: TRBV10-3

cdr3_aa: ASSFGGAGDTQY
v_call: TRBV11-3

cdr3_aa: ASSERGGQPQH
v_call: TRBV6-1

cdr3_aa: ASSAKQGPQETQY
v_call: TRBV9

cdr3_aa: ASSPRQGDEKLF
v_call: TRBV18

cdr3_aa: ASSPGTGHRYGGYT
v_call: TRBV18

cdr3_aa: ASSLGVVAGGGHGANVLT
v_call: TRBV5-5

cdr3_aa: AWSVRVDTNYGYT
v_call: TRBV30

cdr3_aa: ASREQGGRNQPQH
v_call: TRBV28

cdr3_aa: AWTQGAYNSPLH
v_call: TRBV30

cdr3_aa: ASMYRFQGNTEAF
v_call: TRBV4-1

cdr3_aa: ASSQRGGPNQPQH
v_call: TRBV19

cdr3_aa: ASSSGQGGTEAF
v_call: TRBV6-6

cdr3_aa: AGSKREITDTQY
v_call: TRBV4-2

cdr3_aa: SAREGLEAF
v_call: TRBV20-1

cdr3_aa: ATSGPGTSLNTGELF
v_call: TRBV15

cdr3_aa: ASRSGGLAGGILEQY
v_call: TRBV4-2

cdr3_aa: ASSYSGDAYEQY
v_call: TRBV6-5

cdr3_aa: ASSPQGADQPQH
v_call: TRBV5-4

cdr3_aa: ASSLETGYSNQPQH
v_call: TRBV28